The 13 T cell receptor beta chains presented below share a single source sample, sequenced in a study of T cell responses to AZD1222 COVID-19 vaccine. Assay: immunoSEQ multiplex PCR; the TCRdb copy retains only in-frame clones and omits some. The sample comprises about 150,000 clones, approximately 94% of which are singletons, and roughly 1.2% rests with the top ten. The input for sequencing was peripheral blood, taken on day 0 of AZD1222 vaccination. These receptors were obtained from an adult in good health.

This chain connects TRBV7-8 to TRBJ1-2; 9 positions match TRBD1. This CDR3 is 17 amino acids long. The germline V gene has CDR1 SGHVS and CDR2 FQNEAQ. V lost 5 bases and J lost 6; bases outside the gene matches: 16. The CDR3 sequence is CASSRRDRVVSEDGYTF. In nucleotides, the CDR3 is TGTGCCAGCAGCCGCCGGGACAGGGTAGTTTCTGAGGATGGCTACACCTTC.

This chain links TRBV7-9 with TRBJ1-1; TRBD1 might be the D (5 bases). Trimming cost V 2 bases and J 3 bases, with 19 bases left between them. Germline CDR1 SEHNR, CDR2 FQNEAQ (reference sequence). The CDR3 contains 17 residues. This CDR3 reads CASSLSRWGREDTEAFF. The DNA for the CDR3 is TGTGCCAGCAGCTTATCGAGGTGGGGCAGGGAGGACACTGAAGCTTTCTTT.

The chain is built from TRBV7-9 and TRBJ2-3; D uncertain. Germline loops: CDR1 SEHNR, CDR2 FQNEAQ (reference sequence). The CDR3 runs 14 residues. V was shortened by 0 bases and J by 6 bases, with 10 bases between the two germline ends. Written as DNA, the CDR3 is TGTGCCAGCAGCTTAGCTCTCACGGTCGATACGCAGTATTTT. Translating gives CASSLALTVDTQYF.

The V call is TRBV9, the J call TRBJ2-5; 13 bases align to TRBD2. The J segment lost 7 bases and the V segment lost 3 bases, leaving 12 bases of the junction unmatched. Germline CDR1 and CDR2: SGDLS and YYNGEE. The CDR3 length is 17 residues. The CDR3: CASSGRLLAGGKGTQYF. The CDR3 DNA is TGTGCCAGCAGCGGCAGACTACTAGCGGGGGGGAAAGGGACCCAGTACTTC.

The chain has TRBV7-9 and TRBJ1-5, with D possibly matching TRBD1 (5 bases). Trimming removed 1 base at V and 9 bases at J, with 19 bases between. This CDR3 is 16 amino acids long. Germline CDR1 SEHNR, CDR2 FQNEAQ (reference sequence). CDR3 loop: CASSLESWQGYGPQHF. In nucleotides, the CDR3 is TGTGCCAGCAGCTTAGAATCTTGGCAGGGCTATGGGCCCCAGCATTTT.

This chain joins TRBV28 and TRBJ1-5; D is uncertain. The CDR3 has 12 residues. Germline CDR1 is MDHEN and CDR2 is SYDVKM. V lost 6 bases and J lost 5, with 8 bases in between. CDR3 sequence: CASSLLDQPQHF. The CDR3, as DNA: TGTGCCAGCAGCCTACTAGATCAGCCCCAGCATTTT.

The chain combines TRBV7-9 with TRBJ2-3; D not resolved. This CDR3 is built from 16 residues. Germline V lookup: CDR1 SEHNR, CDR2 FQNEAQ (reference sequence). V lost 1 base to trimming and J lost 2 bases, with 13 bases between them. This CDR3 reads CASSLVWATFTDTQYF. The DNA for the CDR3 is TGTGCCAGCAGCTTAGTCTGGGCCACCTTCACAGATACGCAGTATTTT.

The table lists this clone with a count of one. The chain carries TRBV5-1 and TRBJ2-2, with D uncertain. V lost 4 bases to trimming and J lost 10 bases, with 14 bases between them. There are 13 residues in the CDR3. CDR1 and CDR2 (germline): SGHRS, YFSETQ. For the CDR3, the DNA is TGCGCCAGCAGCCTATCCGGGCCCCCGGAGCTGTTTTTT. It specifies CASSLSGPPELFF.

The V gene is TRBV11-2, the J gene TRBJ2-5; 11 nucleotides align to TRBD2. The CDR3 is made up of 17 amino acids. Germline values: CDR1 SGHAT, CDR2 FQNNGV. V lost 4 bases to trimming and J lost 5 bases; unmatched junction nucleotides: 12. CDR3 sequence: CASSSGPWTSGWETQYF. Here the CDR3 DNA reads TGTGCCAGCAGCTCGGGGCCCTGGACTAGCGGGTGGGAGACCCAGTACTTC.

This sequence joins TRBV2 and TRBJ1-6; D unclear. Trimming shortened V by 4 bases and J by 3 bases, and 4 bases separated the two germline ends. The length of the CDR3 is 13 residues. The germline V gene has CDR1 SNHLY and CDR2 FYNNEI. The CDR3 nucleotides read TGTGCCAGCAGTGGGGGCTATAATTCACCCCTCCACTTT. This encodes CASSGGYNSPLHF.

V usage is TRBV30 and J usage is TRBJ1-1, with 9 positions matching TRBD1. This CDR3 region has 14 residues. The V gene's germline CDR1 is GTSNPN and CDR2 SVGIG (reference sequence). Trimming cost V 3 bases and J 8 bases; bases outside gene matches: 10. CDR3 amino acids: CAWRRPGTGFEAFF. DNA for the CDR3: TGTGCCTGGAGACGTCCCGGGACAGGGTTCGAAGCTTTCTTT. Full variable domain (rest looked up from reference TRBV30 and TRBJ1-1): SQTIHQWPATLVQPVGSPLSLECTVEGTSNPNLYWYRQAAGRGLQLLFYSVGIGQISSEVPQNLSASRPQDRQFILSSKKLLLSDSGFYLCAWRRPGTGFEAFFGQGTRLTVV.

The J gene is TRBJ1-1, the V gene TRBV5-4; D is unclear. Germline-derived CDR1 and CDR2 are SGHNT and YYREEE (reference sequence). This CDR3 spans 14 amino acids. V lost 3 bases and J lost 1, with 10 bases in between. The CDR3 protein is CASSWARGNTEAFF. The CDR3 DNA sequence: TGTGCCAGCAGCTGGGCCCGGGGGAACACTGAAGCTTTCTTT.

V is TRBV7-8 and J is TRBJ2-7, with a weak D call TRBD1 (5 bases). This CDR3 has 15 residues. Germline V gene data show CDR1 as SGHVS and CDR2 as FQNEAQ. The germline V and J ends were trimmed by 2 bases and 7 bases, with 18 bases remaining between them. The CDR3: CASSLTQGPAREQYV. The CDR3 DNA reads TGTGCCAGCAGCTTAACCCAGGGCCCCGCGAGGGAGCAGTACGTC.